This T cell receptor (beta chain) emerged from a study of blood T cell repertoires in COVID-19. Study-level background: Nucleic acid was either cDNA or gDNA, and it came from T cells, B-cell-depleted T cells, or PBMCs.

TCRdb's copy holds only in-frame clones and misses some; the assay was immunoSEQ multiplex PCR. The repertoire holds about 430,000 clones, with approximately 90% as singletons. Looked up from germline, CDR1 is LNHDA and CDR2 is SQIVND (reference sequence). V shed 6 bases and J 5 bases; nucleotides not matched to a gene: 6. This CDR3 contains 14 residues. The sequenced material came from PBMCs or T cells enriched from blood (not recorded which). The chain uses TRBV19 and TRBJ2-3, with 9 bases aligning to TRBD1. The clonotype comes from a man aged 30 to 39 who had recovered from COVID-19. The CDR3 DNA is TGTGCCAGTAGCCGGACAGGGGAACAAGATACGCAGTATTTT. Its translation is CASSRTGEQDTQYF.